This T cell receptor (beta chain) was identified during a study of blood T cell repertoires in COVID-19. Symptom resolution, clearance, or two negative PCRs marked the recovered donors of Cohort 3. The V end was cut by 5 bases, the J end by 11 bases, with 10 bases between. The CDR3 is made up of 12 amino acids. CDR1 is LNHNV, CDR2 YYDKDF, per germline (reference sequence). Assay used: immunoSEQ multiplex PCR; TCRdb lists only in-frame clones, some missing. The sample holds some 260,000 clones, 86% seen once. This TCR came from a man between 40 and 49 years old who had recovered from COVID-19. This chain links TRBV15 with TRBJ1-6; D gene uncertain. Sequencing input: PBMCs or T cells enriched from blood (not recorded which). The CDR3 here is CATSVSGAPLHF. In DNA, the CDR3 is TGTGCCACCAGCGTATCCGGGGCACCCCTCCACTTT.